This passage covers 29 T cell receptor beta chains from one sample sequenced in a study of T cells in Graves' hyperthyroidism and ophthalmopathy. The CDR3 regions of TCR beta were amplified from RNA transcripts. With the HTBI primer set, the TCR CDR3 went through a first round of RT-PCR. Each CDR3 protein is one row after TCRdb ran MiXCR on the multiplex PCR reads. Of 270,000 or so distinct CDR3 sequences in the sample, 12% to 15% were seen once. The sequenced material came from blood. The receptors here all came from a woman in her forties or fifties with Graves' hyperthyroidism that later progressed to Graves' ophthalmopathy.

This clonotype showed up just a few times. Germline is not matched at one junction end, which may reflect a read error. This chain joins TRBV19 and TRBJ1-1, with D possibly matching TRBD1 (6 bases). CDR1 and CDR2 from the germline V gene are LNHDA and SQIVND (reference sequence). This CDR3 is 13 amino acids long. The CDR3, as DNA: TGTGCCAGTAGTATACCAGGGGACACTGAAGCTTCCTTT. Translating gives CASSIPGDTEASF.

The V gene is TRBV9, the J gene TRBJ2-1; possible D gene TRBD2, 6 bases. Trimming stripped 0 bases from V and 9 bases from J, with 16 bases between. This CDR3 is built from 15 residues. Per germline, CDR1 SGDLS and CDR2 YYNGEE. The CDR3 sequence: CASSVVSGRRSEQFF. The CDR3 nucleotides read TGTGCCAGCAGCGTAGTGAGCGGGCGCCGGAGTGAGCAGTTCTTC.

This clonotype showed up many times. This rearrangement joins TRBV20-1 to TRBJ2-5; 16 bases align to TRBD2. CDR1 DFQATT and CDR2 SNEGSKA come from the germline V gene (reference sequence). The CDR3 has 12 amino acids. V was clipped by 6 bases and J by 9 bases; unmatched bases: 1. The CDR3 DNA reads as TGCAGTGCGGGACTAGCGGGAGGGGCCCAGTACTTC. This translates into CSAGLAGGAQYF.

For this clonotype: A read error may produce the germline difference seen at one junction end. V gene TRBV4-1 combines with J gene TRBJ1-5; 10 bases map to TRBD1. The CDR3 consists of 15 residues. CDR1 is MGHRA and CDR2 is YSYEKL in the germline V gene. CDR3 nucleotide sequence: TGCGCCAGCAGCCATAGGGACAGGGGCAATCGGCCCCAGCATTTT. This codes for CASSHRDRGNRPQHF.

The DNA for the CDR3 is TGTGCCAGCAGGGCTGGACAGGGTTTCGGCTCTGGAAACACCATATATTTT. Amino acids: CASRAGQGFGSGNTIYF. The chain links TRBV2 to TRBJ1-3, with 8 positions matching TRBD1. The V gene end was trimmed by 6 bases and the J gene end by 0 bases; junction bases not matched to a gene: 10. Germline V gene sequence: CDR1 SNHLY, CDR2 FYNNEI. The CDR3 runs 17 residues.

On this clonotype itself: At one boundary the junction diverges from the germline segment, which might be a read error. The chain couples TRBV5-6 to TRBJ2-5; 7 bases match TRBD2. The CDR3 extends over 11 amino acids. Germline V lookup: CDR1 SGHDT, CDR2 YYEEEE. The CDR3 loop is CASSLGEGKNF. In DNA, the CDR3 is TGTGCCAGCAGCTTGGGGGAGGGAAAGAACTTC.

This clonotype was seen ten or more times. The gene calls are TRBV2 and TRBJ1-5; D is unclear. Germline-derived CDR1 and CDR2 are SNHLY and FYNNEI. The V end lost 2 bases, the J end lost 8 bases, and 16 bases lay between the germline ends. There are 15 residues in the CDR3. The DNA for the CDR3 is TGTGCCAGCAGTGAATCCCTGGGTGCGGGTGAGCCCCAGCATTTT. Protein sequence: CASSESLGAGEPQHF.

This clonotype was recorded at least ten times. V and J are TRBV10-1 and TRBJ2-3; tentatively, D is TRBD2 (6 bases). Germline V gene data show CDR1 as WNHNN and CDR2 as SYGVQD (reference sequence). CDR3 length: 12 amino acids. Trimming left V 2 bases short and J 8 bases short, with 8 bases between. The CDR3 DNA reads as TGCGCCAGCAGTGAGACCGGGGGTACGCAGTATTTT. It translates to CASSETGGTQYF.

This clonotype was picked up many times. The rearrangement links TRBV20-1 to TRBJ2-5, with D possibly called TRBD1 or TRBD2 (5 bases each). V was pared by 1 base and J by 5 bases, with 11 bases between. The CDR3 length is 13 residues. The germline gives CDR1 DFQATT, CDR2 SNEGSKA (reference sequence). CDR3 nucleotides: TGCAGTGCTAGAGTCACGGGGCGGGAGACCCAGTACTTC. Translation gives CSARVTGRETQYF.

This clonotype was recorded many times. The chain recombines TRBV5-1 with TRBJ2-7, with 8 bases lining up with TRBD2. Germline V lookup: CDR1 SGHRS, CDR2 YFSETQ. The CDR3 runs 16 residues. Germline trimming cut 1 base from V and 2 bases from J; bases unmatched to any gene: 8. CDR3 in amino acids: CASSLLLAGGPYEQYF. CDR3 DNA sequence: TGCGCCAGCAGCTTGCTTCTAGCGGGTGGGCCCTACGAGCAGTACTTC.

This clonotype was seen only a few times. The chain carries TRBV19 and TRBJ2-2; TRBD2 is a possible D gene (5 bases). Germline V CDR1 and CDR2: LNHDA, SQIVND (reference sequence). The CDR3 contains 15 residues. Trimming cost V 0 bases and J 4 bases, with 9 bases left between them. CDR3 protein: CASSIDGGFTGELFF. The CDR3 DNA is TGTGCCAGTAGTATAGATGGAGGTTTCACCGGGGAGCTGTTTTTT.

This clonotype has a single count. A much bigger clone sits one base away, suggesting this may be a read error. The chain joins TRBV20-1 to TRBJ2-7; D is uncertain. This CDR3 has 13 amino acids. CDR1 and CDR2 from the germline V gene are DFQATT and SNEGSKA (reference sequence). The CDR3 spells CNARIGISYEQYF. CDR3 DNA sequence: TGCAATGCTAGAATAGGGATCTCCTACGAGCAGTACTTC.

The J gene is TRBJ2-7, the V gene TRBV27; tentative D call: TRBD2 (6 bases). In germline, CDR1 is MNHEY, CDR2 SMNVEV (reference sequence). V was clipped by 6 bases and J by 0 bases, with 21 bases between them. The CDR3 runs 17 residues. The CDR3, as DNA: TGTGCCAGCAGCCCGAGGAGGGTCGGGAGCTCCTCCTACGAGCAGTACTTC. Translation gives CASSPRRVGSSSYEQYF.

This clonotype was detected many times. J is TRBJ2-7 and V is TRBV20-1; D uncertain. This CDR3 spans 13 amino acids. CDR1 is DFQATT and CDR2 is SNEGSKA in the germline V gene (reference sequence). The V end was cut by 7 bases, the J end by 1 base, with 14 bases between. In DNA, the CDR3 is TGCAGTGGATGGGAAAGTACTTCCTACGAGCAGTACTTC. Its translation is CSGWESTSYEQYF.

This clonotype was observed at least ten times. The genes are TRBV18 and TRBJ2-5; either TRBD1 or TRBD2 may supply D (5 bases each). This CDR3 is built from 15 residues. Trimming removed 1 base from V and 5 bases from J, with 14 bases in between. Germline values: CDR1 KGHSH, CDR2 LQKENI. The CDR3 DNA is TGTGCCAGCTCACCACGTCGAGGGGTTGGGGAGACCCAGTACTTC. Residues: CASSPRRGVGETQYF.

This clonotype has ten or more counts. The V and J genes are TRBV27 and TRBJ1-3; TRBD1 aligns across 8 bases. This CDR3 is 15 amino acids long. Germline V gene sequence: CDR1 MNHEY, CDR2 SMNVEV (reference sequence). V was clipped by 8 bases and J by 0 bases; unmatched bases: 6. Here the CDR3 DNA reads TGTGCCAGCTCAAGGACAGGGACCTCTGGAAACACCATATATTTT. Residues: CASSRTGTSGNTIYF.

The rearrangement uses TRBV7-8 and TRBJ1-3; no reliable D call. This CDR3 comprises 14 residues. V was cut by 0 bases and J by 7 bases, with 10 bases left in between. Germline V gene lookup returns CDR1 SGHVS and CDR2 FQNEAQ. Written as DNA, the CDR3 is TGTGCCAGCAGCTTAGCCTACCCCCATAACACCATATATTTT. This gives the protein CASSLAYPHNTIYF.

This clonotype came up many times. One end of the junction fails to match germline, which may point to a read error. The chain employs TRBV7-7 and TRBJ2-1; D ambiguous. From germline, CDR1 is SSHAT and CDR2 FNYEAQ (reference sequence). The CDR3 extends over 13 amino acids. The CDR3 sequence is CASSSNRDNEQFF. The DNA for the CDR3 is TGTGCTAGCAGCTCAAACAGAGACAATGAGCAGTTCTTC.

This clonotype was seen many times. CDR3 protein: CASRVRRTGHSYEQYF. In DNA form, the CDR3 reads TGTGCCAGCAGGGTCCGAAGGACAGGGCACTCCTACGAGCAGTACTTC. The chain uses TRBV2 and TRBJ2-7; 8 bases are shared with TRBD1. Per germline, CDR1 SNHLY and CDR2 FYNNEI. The CDR3 is 16 residues long. V lost 6 bases, J lost 0 bases, and 10 bases stayed unmatched.

This clonotype was seen many times. This chain connects TRBV6-5 to TRBJ2-7, with 8 bases that match TRBD2. This CDR3 comprises 16 residues. V lost 0 bases to trimming and J lost 2 bases; unmatched junction nucleotides: 6. CDR1 and CDR2 (germline): MNHEY, SVGAGI. The chain's CDR3 is CASSYSWTSLTYEQYF. For the CDR3, the DNA is TGTGCCAGCAGTTACTCCTGGACTAGCCTAACCTACGAGCAGTACTTC.

This clonotype was picked up a small number of times. The chain combines TRBV29-1 with TRBJ1-1; 8 positions agree with TRBD1. V shed 6 bases and J 12 bases; nucleotides not matched to a gene: 9. Germline loops: CDR1 SQVTM, CDR2 ANQGSEA. The CDR3 is 11 amino acids. CDR3: CSVPRQGRTFF. The CDR3 nucleotides read TGCAGCGTCCCGCGACAGGGGAGAACTTTCTTT.

The chain is built from TRBV7-9 and TRBJ2-1, with 11 bases identical to TRBD2. J gave up 5 bases and V 5 bases, and 5 bases lay outside the gene matches. The germline V gene has CDR1 SEHNR and CDR2 FQNEAQ (reference sequence). The CDR3 is 15 amino acids. The CDR3 DNA reads TGTGCCAGCAGCCCGGGACTAGCGGAAAACAATGAGCAGTTCTTC. This sequence encodes CASSPGLAENNEQFF.

This clonotype was observed many times. The genes are TRBV2 and TRBJ1-2; possibly TRBD1 for D (6 bases). The CDR3 sequence is 13 residues long. Germline V CDR1 and CDR2: SNHLY, FYNNEI. V gave up 6 bases and J gave up 4 bases, with 12 bases separating them. The CDR3 DNA reads TGTGCCAGCAGGACCGGACAGATCTATGGCTACACCTTC. This encodes CASRTGQIYGYTF.

This clonotype came up many times. This chain links TRBV5-1 with TRBJ1-2, with a tentative D call TRBD1 (6 bases). CDR3 size: 15 residues. Per the germline V gene, CDR1 is SGHRS and CDR2 is YFSETQ. Between the trimmed V and J ends, which lost 3 bases and 0 bases, there was a span of 12 bases. CDR3 sequence reads: CASSSMTGANYGYTF. CDR3 nucleotide sequence: TGCGCCAGCAGCTCTATGACAGGAGCTAACTATGGCTACACCTTC.

This clonotype turned up a few times. V usage is TRBV5-5 and J usage is TRBJ2-3; D gene unclear. Germline lookup yields CDR1 SGHKS and CDR2 YYEKEE (reference sequence). V was shortened by 6 bases and J by 0 bases, with 14 bases between the two germline ends. CDR3 size: 15 residues. The CDR3 reads CASNRPASSTDTQYF. The CDR3 coding sequence is TGTGCCAGCAACCGCCCAGCATCTAGCACAGATACGCAGTATTTT.

This clonotype was recorded at least ten times. The chain couples TRBV20-1 to TRBJ2-7; TRBD2 matches at 10 bases. The length of the CDR3 is 17 residues. V lost 6 bases and J lost 0; bases outside the gene matches: 14. Germline CDR1 and CDR2: DFQATT and SNEGSKA (reference sequence). The CDR3 bases are TGCAGTGCCAAGGGTGGGCCTAGCGGGAGCAACTCCTACGAGCAGTACTTC. It codes for CSAKGGPSGSNSYEQYF.

V is TRBV11-2 and J is TRBJ2-7, with 7 bases that match TRBD2. Germline CDR1 reads SGHAT; CDR2 reads FQNNGV. CDR3 length equals 12 residues. The junction had 5 bases not matched to a gene; V was cut back by 10 bases and J by 2 bases. The CDR3 sequence is CATGLVPYEQYF. For the CDR3, the DNA is TGTGCCACCGGACTAGTCCCCTACGAGCAGTACTTC.

In this sample, this clonotype turned up many times. The chain couples TRBV20-1 to TRBJ2-2; D gene ambiguous. The V end was cut by 5 bases, the J end by 6 bases, with 13 bases between. The CDR3 runs to 13 residues. From germline, CDR1 is DFQATT and CDR2 SNEGSKA (reference sequence). CDR3 sequence reads: CSAPGSGPGELFF. Here the CDR3 DNA reads TGCAGTGCTCCAGGCTCGGGTCCCGGGGAGCTGTTTTTT.

The V call is TRBV11-3, the J call TRBJ2-3; TRBD1 aligns across 8 bases. Trimming took 2 bases from V and 3 from J; bases not matched to a gene: 7. Germline loops: CDR1 SGHNT, CDR2 YENEEA. The CDR3 runs to 16 residues. The CDR3 nucleotides read TGTGCCAGCAGCTTATGGGGGCACAGGGGGACAGATACGCAGTATTTT. Translated: CASSLWGHRGTDTQYF.